This TCR beta chain came from a study of beta chain features in type 1 diabetes. General study results and limits: All four CD4+ subsets from Type 1 diabetes patients carried moderately but significantly shorter TCRB CDR3s. Individuals with type 1 diabetes displayed fewer insertions and more deletions at VDJ junctions.

Since all of the isolated RNA was reverse transcribed, expressed TCRB transcripts were what got sequenced. The data were produced by immunoSEQ multiplex PCR, yet TCRdb's version contains in-frame clones alone and is incomplete. The table has 300,000 or so clones, around 9.7% seen once. CD45RO/CCR7/CD25/CD127/CD95/CD27 sorting isolated CD4+ naive, central memory, regulatory and stem cell-like memory cells. Purity exceeded 95% in all sorted populations. The CDR3 covers 13 residues. Germline V gene sequence: CDR1 SGHAT, CDR2 FQNNGV. V shed 2 bases and J shed 3 bases, with 6 bases lying between them. Note on this clone: Antigen specificity is unknown.

Sequencing input: central memory CD4+ T cells from blood. This rearrangement joins TRBV11-2 to TRBJ2-3; D is uncertain. This TCR was recovered from a man in his thirties or forties with type 1 diabetes. The CDR3 loop is CASSLLVTDTQYF. The CDR3 DNA sequence: TGTGCCAGCAGCTTATTGGTAACAGATACGCAGTATTTT. Filled out from reference TRBV11-2 and TRBJ2-3, the complete variable domain reads EAGVAQSPRYKIIEKRQSVAFWCNPISGHATLYWYQQILGQGPKLLIQFQNNGVVDDSQLPKDRFSAERLKGVDSTLKIQPAKLEDSAVYLCASSLLVTDTQYFGPGTRLTVL.